This T cell receptor beta chain was documented in a study of cytomegalovirus exposure and HLA in healthy donors. Study observations and caveats: Whilst most TCR sequences proved rare, a subset of public TCRs occurred across many donors.

The germline V gene encodes CDR1 LGHNA and CDR2 YSLEER. The V gene lost 0 bases and the J gene lost 0 bases, with 7 bases spanning the gap. CDR3 length equals 15 residues. Repertoires were generated with immunoSEQ multiplex PCR, while TCRdb's copy carries only in-frame clones and drops some. The data hold 250,000 to 350,000 clones, with more than 75% observed a single time. On this clone itself: Antigen specificity is unknown.

This chain uses TRBV4-3 with TRBJ2-3; the D is unclear. Sequencing input: PBMCs. This clonotype was obtained from a woman younger than 30 in good health and CMV-seronegative. As DNA, the CDR3 is TGCGCCAGCAGCCAAGATTCTCAGAGCACAGATACGCAGTATTTT. Translating gives CASSQDSQSTDTQYF.